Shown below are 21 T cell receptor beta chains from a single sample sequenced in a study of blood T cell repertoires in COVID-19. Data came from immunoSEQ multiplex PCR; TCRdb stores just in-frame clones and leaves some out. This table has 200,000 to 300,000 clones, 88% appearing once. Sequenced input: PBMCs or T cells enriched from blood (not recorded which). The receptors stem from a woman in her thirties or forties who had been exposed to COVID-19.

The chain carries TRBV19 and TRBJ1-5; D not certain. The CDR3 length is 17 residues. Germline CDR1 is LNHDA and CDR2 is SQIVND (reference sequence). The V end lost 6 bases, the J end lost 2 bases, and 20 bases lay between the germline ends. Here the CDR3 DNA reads TGTGCCAGTAGAGCTGACGCGTTGGACTTTGGCAATCAGCCCCAGCATTTT. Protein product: CASRADALDFGNQPQHF.

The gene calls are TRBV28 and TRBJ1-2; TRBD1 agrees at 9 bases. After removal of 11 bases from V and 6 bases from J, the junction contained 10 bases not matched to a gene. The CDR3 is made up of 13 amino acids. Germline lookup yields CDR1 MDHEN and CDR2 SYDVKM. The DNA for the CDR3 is TGTGCCTCAAGAACCGGGACAGGGCATGGCTACACCTTC. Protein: CASRTGTGHGYTF.

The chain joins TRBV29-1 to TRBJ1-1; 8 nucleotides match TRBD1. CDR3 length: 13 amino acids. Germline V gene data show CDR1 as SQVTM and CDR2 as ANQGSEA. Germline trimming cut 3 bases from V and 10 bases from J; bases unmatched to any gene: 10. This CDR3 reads CSVEQDRGGGAFF. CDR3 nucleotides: TGCAGCGTTGAGCAAGACAGGGGAGGGGGAGCTTTCTTT.

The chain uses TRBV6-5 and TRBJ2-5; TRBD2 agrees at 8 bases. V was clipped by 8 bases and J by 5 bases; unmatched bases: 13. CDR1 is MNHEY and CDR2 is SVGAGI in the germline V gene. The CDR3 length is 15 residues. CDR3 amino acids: CASGYSGAVGETQYF. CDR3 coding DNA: TGTGCCAGCGGATATAGCGGGGCCGTAGGGGAGACCCAGTACTTC.

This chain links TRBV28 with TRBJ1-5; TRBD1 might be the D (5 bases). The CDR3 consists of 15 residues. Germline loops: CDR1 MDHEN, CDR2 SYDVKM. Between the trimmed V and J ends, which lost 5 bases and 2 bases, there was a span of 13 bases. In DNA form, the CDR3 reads TGTGCCAGCAGTCCAGGTATAGGGGGCAATCAGCCCCAGCATTTT. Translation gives CASSPGIGGNQPQHF.

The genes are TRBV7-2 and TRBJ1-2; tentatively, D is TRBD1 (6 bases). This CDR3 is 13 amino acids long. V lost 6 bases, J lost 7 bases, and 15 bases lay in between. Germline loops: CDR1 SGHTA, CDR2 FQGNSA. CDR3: CASRTGILGGYTF. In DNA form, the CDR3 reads TGTGCCAGCAGAACAGGGATTCTAGGTGGCTACACCTTC.

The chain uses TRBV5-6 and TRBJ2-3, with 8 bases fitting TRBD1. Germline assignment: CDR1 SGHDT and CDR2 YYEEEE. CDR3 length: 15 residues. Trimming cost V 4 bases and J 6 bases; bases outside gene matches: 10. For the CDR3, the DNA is TGTGCCAGCAGCGCAGACGGACAGGGTTTTGATACGCAGTATTTT. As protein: CASSADGQGFDTQYF.

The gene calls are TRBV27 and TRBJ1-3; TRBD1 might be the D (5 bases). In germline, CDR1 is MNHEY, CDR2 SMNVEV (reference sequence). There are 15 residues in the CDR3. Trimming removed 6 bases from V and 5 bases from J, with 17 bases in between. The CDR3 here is CASRRTGGLRNTIYF. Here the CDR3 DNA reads TGTGCCAGCAGACGCACCGGGGGTCTTAGAAACACCATATATTTT.

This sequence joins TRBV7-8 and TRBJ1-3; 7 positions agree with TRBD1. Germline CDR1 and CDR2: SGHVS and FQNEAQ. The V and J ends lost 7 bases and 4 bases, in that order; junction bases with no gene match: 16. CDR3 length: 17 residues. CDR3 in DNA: TGTGCCAGCAACGCGACCGAAGAGGGACAGCGGGGAAACACCATATATTTT. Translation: CASNATEEGQRGNTIYF. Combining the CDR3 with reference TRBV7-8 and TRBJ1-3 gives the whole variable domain GAGVSQSPRYKVAKRGQDVALRCDPISGHVSLFWYQQALGQGPEFLTYFQNEAQLDKSGLPSDRFFAERPEGSVSTLKIQRTQQEDSAVYLCASNATEEGQRGNTIYFGEGSWLTVV.

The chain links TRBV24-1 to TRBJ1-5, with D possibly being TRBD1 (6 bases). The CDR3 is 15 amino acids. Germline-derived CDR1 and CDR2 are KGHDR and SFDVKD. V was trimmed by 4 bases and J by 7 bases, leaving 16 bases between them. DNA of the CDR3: TGTGCCACCAGTGACCCGACAGGAGTGGACCAGCCCCAGCATTTT. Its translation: CATSDPTGVDQPQHF.

CDR3 sequence (DNA): TGTGCCATCAGTGAAAGGCTAGCGGAAACAGATACGCAGTATTTT. It is translated as CAISERLAETDTQYF. The chain carries TRBV10-3 and TRBJ2-3; 7 nucleotides line up with TRBD2. The CDR3 runs 15 residues. CDR1 and CDR2 from the germline V gene are ENHRY and SYGVKD. V dropped 3 bases and J dropped 3; count of bases not matched to a gene: 6.

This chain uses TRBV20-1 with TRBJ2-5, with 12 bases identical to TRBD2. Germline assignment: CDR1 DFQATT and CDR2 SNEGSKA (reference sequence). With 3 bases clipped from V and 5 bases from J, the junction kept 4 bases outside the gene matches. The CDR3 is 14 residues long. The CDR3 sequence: CSASLAGGPETQYF. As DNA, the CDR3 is TGCAGTGCTAGTCTAGCGGGGGGGCCCGAGACCCAGTACTTC.

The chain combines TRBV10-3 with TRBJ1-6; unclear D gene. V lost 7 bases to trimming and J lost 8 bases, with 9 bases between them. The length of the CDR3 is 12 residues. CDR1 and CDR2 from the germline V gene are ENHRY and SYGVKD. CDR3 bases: TGTGCCATCACATCGGGAGATTCACCCCTCCACTTT. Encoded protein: CAITSGDSPLHF.

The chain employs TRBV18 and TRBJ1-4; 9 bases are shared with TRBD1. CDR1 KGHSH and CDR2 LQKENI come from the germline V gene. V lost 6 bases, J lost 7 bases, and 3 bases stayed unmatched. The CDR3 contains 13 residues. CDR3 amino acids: CASSRDRVEKLFF. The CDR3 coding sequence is TGTGCCAGCTCCCGGGACAGGGTTGAAAAACTGTTTTTT.

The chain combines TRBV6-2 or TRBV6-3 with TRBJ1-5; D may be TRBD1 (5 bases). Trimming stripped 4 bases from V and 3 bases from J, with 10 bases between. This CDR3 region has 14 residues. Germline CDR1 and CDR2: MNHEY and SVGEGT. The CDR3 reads CASSWGGNNQPQHF. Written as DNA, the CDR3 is TGTGCCAGCAGTTGGGGGGGAAACAATCAGCCCCAGCATTTT.

The CDR3 DNA follows: TGCGCCAGCAGCCAAGCGCGGGGGAGGAACACCGGGGAGCTGTTTTTT. Amino acids: CASSQARGRNTGELFF. The chain is built from TRBV4-3 and TRBJ2-2; 7 nucleotides line up with TRBD2. CDR3 length: 16 amino acids. The junction had 3 bases not matched to a gene; V was cut back by 1 base and J by 1 base. Germline V gene lookup returns CDR1 LGHNA and CDR2 YSLEER.

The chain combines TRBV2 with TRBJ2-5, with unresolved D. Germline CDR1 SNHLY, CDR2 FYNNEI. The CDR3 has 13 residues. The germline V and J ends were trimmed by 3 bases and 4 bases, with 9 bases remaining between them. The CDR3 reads CASSDDDTETQYF. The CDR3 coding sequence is TGTGCCAGCAGTGATGACGACACAGAGACCCAGTACTTC.

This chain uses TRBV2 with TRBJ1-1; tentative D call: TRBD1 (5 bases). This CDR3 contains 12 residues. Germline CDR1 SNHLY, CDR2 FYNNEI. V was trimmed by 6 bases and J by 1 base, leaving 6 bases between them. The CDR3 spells CASRDTNTEAFF. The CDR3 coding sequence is TGTGCCAGCAGGGACACGAACACTGAAGCTTTCTTT. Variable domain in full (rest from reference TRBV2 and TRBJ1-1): EPEVTQTPSHQVTQMGQEVILRCVPISNHLYFYWYRQILGQKVEFLVSFYNNEISEKSEIFDDQFSVERPDGSNFTLKIRSTKLEDSAMYFCASRDTNTEAFFGQGTRLTVV.

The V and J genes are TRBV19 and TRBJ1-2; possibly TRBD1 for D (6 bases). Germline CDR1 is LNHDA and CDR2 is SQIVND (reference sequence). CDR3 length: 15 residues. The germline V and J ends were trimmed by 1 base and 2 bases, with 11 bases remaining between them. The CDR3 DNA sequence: TGTGCCAGTAGTATAGGTGATACAGGGAACTATGGCTACACCTTC. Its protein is CASSIGDTGNYGYTF.

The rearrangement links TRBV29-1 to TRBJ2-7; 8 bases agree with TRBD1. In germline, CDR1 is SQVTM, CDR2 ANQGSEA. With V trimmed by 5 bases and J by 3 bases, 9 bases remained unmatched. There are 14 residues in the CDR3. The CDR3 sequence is CSVRLVDRGYEQYF. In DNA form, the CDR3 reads TGCAGCGTTCGCCTCGTCGACAGGGGCTACGAGCAGTACTTC.

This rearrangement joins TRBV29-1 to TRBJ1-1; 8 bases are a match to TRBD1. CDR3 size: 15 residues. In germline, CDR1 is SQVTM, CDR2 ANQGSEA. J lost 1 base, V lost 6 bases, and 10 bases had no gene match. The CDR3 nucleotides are TGCAGCGTCCCCAGGGGGCCGGATGCGAACACTGAAGCTTTCTTT. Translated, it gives CSVPRGPDANTEAFF.